This is a list of T cell receptor beta chains from one sample in a study of cytomegalovirus exposure and HLA in healthy donors. Data came from immunoSEQ multiplex PCR; TCRdb stores just in-frame clones and leaves some out. The profile shows around 130,000 clones, 85% to 90% of them singletons. Sequencing was done on a sample of PBMCs. These receptors came from a woman aged 25 to 39 in good health and CMV-seropositive. The conserved cysteine and the conserved F or W are not part of the CDR3 here. The D gene is left open where the match is weak. Not every row has a clone size; where given, it reads once, few, many or a size class.

d_gene	v_gene	j_gene	abundance	CDR3aa
.	TRBV7-8	TRBJ2-1	once	ASSLYLEGHNEQF
.	TRBV11-2	TRBJ1-4	.	ASSSQGVREKLF
TRBD1	TRBV11-1	TRBJ1-1	.	ASSWDRANTEAF
.	TRBV28	TRBJ1-5	.	ASRAGLDQPQH
.	TRBV15	TRBJ1-6	.	ATSRVGHLNSPLH
.	TRBV7-3	TRBJ1-1	.	ASSADSMNTEAF
.	TRBV27	TRBJ1-2	few	ASSFRQGHGYT
.	TRBV10-3	TRBJ2-7	.	AITKTATGNEQY
.	TRBV5-6	TRBJ1-2	.	ASSEGYGYT
.	TRBV2	TRBJ2-7	.	ASSGGTYDSYEQY
TRBD2	TRBV18	TRBJ2-1	few	ASSPLTSGAPEQF
.	TRBV6-1	TRBJ2-7	.	ASTLGKGGNYEQY
TRBD1	TRBV2	TRBJ2-7	once	ASSDPLGQGSYEQY
.	TRBV2	TRBJ2-5	.	ASSGGQAAQGETQY
.	TRBV18	TRBJ1-4	.	ASSIFREGEKLF
TRBD1	TRBV28	TRBJ1-2	.	ASRTGTGAPGGGYT
.	TRBV18	TRBJ2-1	.	ASSPEDYYNEQF
.	TRBV19	TRBJ1-1	.	ASTDIPNTEAF
.	TRBV11-2	TRBJ1-2	.	ASSISQGNYGYT
.	TRBV7-6	TRBJ1-1	.	ASSLFRGTEAF
TRBD2	TRBV4-2	TRBJ2-1	.	ASSQDRRGEEQF
.	TRBV5-1	TRBJ1-2	.	ASSLAAGASNYGYT
.	TRBV14	TRBJ2-1	.	ASRLRNEQF
.	TRBV28	TRBJ1-2	.	ASSFRGGGFYT
.	TRBV7-2	.	.	ASSTRQAHEQY
.	TRBV2	TRBJ2-5	.	ASTALHEAETQY
TRBD1	TRBV7-2	TRBJ1-2	.	ASSTTGKGYT
TRBD1	TRBV6-5	TRBJ1-2	.	ASSYGQAGGYT
.	TRBV28	TRBJ2-7	.	ASRDFGSYEQY
.	TRBV6-5	TRBJ1-1	.	ASSSGPEAF
.	TRBV14	TRBJ2-4	.	ASSLTAKNIQY
.	TRBV6-1	TRBJ2-5	.	ASSGSYVETQY
TRBD1	TRBV6-5	TRBJ2-2	once	ASRPTGAGELF
TRBD1	TRBV4-2	TRBJ1-1	.	ASSPSTGLNTEAF
.	TRBV2	TRBJ1-6	.	ASSPGTSHNSPLH
.	TRBV20-1	TRBJ1-2	.	SAGGTYGYT
TRBD1	TRBV9	TRBJ1-1	few	ASSPGQLNTEAF
.	TRBV5-1	TRBJ2-2	.	ASSLLATGELF
.	TRBV9	TRBJ2-1	.	ASSDYYNEQF
.	TRBV15	TRBJ1-6	.	ATSMLNGRANSPLH
TRBD2	TRBV6-5	TRBJ2-5	.	ASRLLAGGRETQY